This TCR beta chain was sequenced during a study of OX40 agonist ivuxolimab in advanced cancers. For the wider study: Ivuxolimab was a fully human IgG2 agonistic monoclonal antibody targeting the costimulatory receptor OX40 (CD134). The dose-escalation cohort was 82.7% male with a mean age of approximately 60 years, ranging from roughly 23 to 80. The point of sequencing TCRbeta in the periphery was to test whether ivuxolimab changed TCR sequence diversity and drove clonal T-cell expansion. Prior anti-PD-1, anti-PD-L1 or anti-CTLA-4 therapy was permitted, and checkpoint inhibitors had been received by around 39% of dose-escalation patients. Three dose-escalation patients achieved partial responses, one with hepatocellular carcinoma and two with cutaneous melanoma. Of the 50 to 55 dose-escalation patients, hepatocellular carcinoma was present in around 20, melanoma in about 15, renal cell carcinoma in 9 and head and neck cancer in 9. Intravenous ivuxolimab was administered to patients every 2 weeks at six dose levels: 0.01, 0.1, 0.3, 1.5, 3 and 10 mg/kg. The paper describes the monotherapy dose-escalation part (N of about 52 patients) of the phase I trial of ivuxolimab.

Of note for this clone: Its antigen is not yet known. No base quality values were provided; no much bigger clone lies one nucleotide off.

Genomic DNA was extracted from sorted cells for sequencing of the TCRbeta CDR3 region. The immunoSEQ Assay was used for sequencing of TCRbeta CDR3 regions. TCRdb limited this immuneACCESS table to in-frame rearrangements with V and J called. A share of clones is missing; checked studies link under half to unresolved V genes, and the rest is unexplained. The sample table contains 72,000 or so clones; only one count was recorded for approximately 86% of them. The ten largest clones represent roughly 1.3% of the sample. General study outcomes and caveats: In partial responders in the 0.1-3.0 mg/kg groups, normalized peripheral clonal expansion was found to be among the lowest, especially among CD8+ T cells. Which antigens the clonally expanded peripheral T cells were specific for was not determined. After ivuxolimab, CD8+ T cells had more expanded clones than CD4+ T cells on average. Low levels of normalized T-cell clonal expansion were also seen in some patients who did not respond. At doses of 0.1 to 3.0 mg/kg, clonal expansion of both CD4+ and CD8+ blood T cells was observed from baseline to week 6.

The trial excluded patients who had a history of autoimmune disease or who were on systemic immunosuppression. Peripheral blood for TCR sequencing was collected from all dose cohorts at baseline, on cycle 4 day 1, and on cycle 7 day 1. The samples were taken from a phase I, first-in-human, multicenter, open-label dose-escalation trial of ivuxolimab. Adults with locally advanced or metastatic melanoma, renal cell, hepatocellular, or head and neck squamous cell carcinoma were enrolled in the trial. CD4+ and CD8+ T cells were sorted separately from peripheral blood before TCR sequencing. Sequencing used CD4+ or CD8+ T cells sorted from blood, obtained in a trial of the OX40 agonist ivuxolimab. This clonotype was obtained from an adult with an advanced solid tumor such as melanoma, head and neck, liver or kidney cancer.

The DNA reads TGTGCCAGCAGCCAAGACGGGCTAGCCCCCGGGGAGCTGTTTTTT. Translation gives CASSQDGLAPGELFF. The chain links TRBV4-2 with TRBJ2-2; the D gene is perhaps TRBD2, on 5 matching bases. CDR1 LGHNA and CDR2 YNFKEQ were looked up in the germline V gene. V and J lose 0 bases and 6 bases, and a span of 11 bases separates them. There are 15 amino acids in the CDR3, from cysteine to phenylalanine inclusive. Only the CDR3 part of the read is kept: 45 bases, read in frame from the first base.